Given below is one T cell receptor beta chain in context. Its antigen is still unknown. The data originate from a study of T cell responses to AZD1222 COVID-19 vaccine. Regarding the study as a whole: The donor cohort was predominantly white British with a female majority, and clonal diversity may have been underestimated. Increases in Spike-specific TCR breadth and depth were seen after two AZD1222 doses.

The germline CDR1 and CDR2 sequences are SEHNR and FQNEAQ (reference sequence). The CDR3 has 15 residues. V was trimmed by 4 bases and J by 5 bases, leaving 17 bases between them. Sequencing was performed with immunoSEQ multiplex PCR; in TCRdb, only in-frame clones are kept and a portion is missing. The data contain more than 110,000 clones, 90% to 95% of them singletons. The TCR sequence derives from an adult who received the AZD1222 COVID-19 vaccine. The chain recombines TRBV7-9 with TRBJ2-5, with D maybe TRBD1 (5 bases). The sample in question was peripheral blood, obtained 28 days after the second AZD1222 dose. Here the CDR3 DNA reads TGTGCCAGCAGCTATATACAGGACGGTGCGGAGACCCAGTACTTC. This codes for CASSYIQDGAETQYF. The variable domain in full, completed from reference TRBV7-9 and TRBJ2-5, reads DTGVSQNPRHKITKRGQNVTFRCDPISEHNRLYWYRQTLGQGPEFLTYFQNEAQLEKSRLLSDRFSAERPKGSFSTLEIQRTEQGDSAMYLCASSYIQDGAETQYFGPGTRLLVL.